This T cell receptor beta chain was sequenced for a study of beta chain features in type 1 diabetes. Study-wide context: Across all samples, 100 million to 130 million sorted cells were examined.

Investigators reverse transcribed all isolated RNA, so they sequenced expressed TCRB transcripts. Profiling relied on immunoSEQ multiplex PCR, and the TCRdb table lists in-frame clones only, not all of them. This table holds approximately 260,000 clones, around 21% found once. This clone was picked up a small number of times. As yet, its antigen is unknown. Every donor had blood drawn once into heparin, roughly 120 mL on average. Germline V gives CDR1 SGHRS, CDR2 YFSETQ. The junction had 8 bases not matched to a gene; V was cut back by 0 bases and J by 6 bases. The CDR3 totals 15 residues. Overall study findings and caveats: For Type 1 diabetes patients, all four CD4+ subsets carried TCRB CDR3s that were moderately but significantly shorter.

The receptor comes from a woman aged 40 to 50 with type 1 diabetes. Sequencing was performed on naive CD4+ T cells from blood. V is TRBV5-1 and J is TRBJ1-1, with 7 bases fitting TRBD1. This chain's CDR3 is CASSLGQGVESEAFF. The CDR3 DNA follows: TGCGCCAGCAGCTTGGGTCAGGGGGTAGAATCTGAAGCTTTCTTT.